Listed below are T cell receptor beta chains from one sample, sequenced in a study of blood T cell repertoires in COVID-19. The repertoire was sequenced with immunoSEQ multiplex PCR; TCRdb's copy has only in-frame clones and lacks some. Of 350,000 or so clones in the sample, more than 85% are singletons; the top ten hold 15% to 20%. Material for sequencing was PBMCs or T cells enriched from blood (not recorded which). The receptors shown here come from a young woman who had recovered from COVID-19. Both conserved end residues are part of each CDR3. Each record gives: V gene, D gene, J gene, CDR3 DNA, CDR3 protein. D genes are given only for firm matches.

>TRBV9|NA|TRBJ2-5
TGTGCCAGCAGCGTAGGGCAGTCAGAGACCCAGTACTTC
CASSVGQSETQYF
>TRBV9|TRBD2|TRBJ2-5
TGTGCCAGCAGCGCCGAAGCGGGGGGGCGGGAGACCCAGTACTTC
CASSAEAGGRETQYF
>TRBV7-2|TRBD1|TRBJ1-1
TGTGCCAGCAGGAGAAGACAGGGCAGGGCCACTGAAGCTTTCTTT
CASRRRQGRATEAFF
>TRBV5-4|NA|TRBJ1-3
TGTGCCAGCAGCTTTCAGGGTTCTGGAAACACCATATATTTT
CASSFQGSGNTIYF
>TRBV5-8|NA|TRBJ2-5
TGTGCCAGCAGCCCCAGGGACTTACAAGAGACCCAGTACTTC
CASSPRDLQETQYF
>TRBV19|TRBD1|TRBJ1-5
TGTGCCAGTACCCCAGGGGGTAATCAGCCCCAGCATTTT
CASTPGGNQPQHF
>TRBV5-4|TRBD2|TRBJ2-3
TGTGCCAGCAGCTTAACTAGCGGGAGTATCACAGATACGCAGTATTTT
CASSLTSGSITDTQYF
>TRBV28|NA|TRBJ2-7
TGTGCCAGCGGAGACTTCCAGGGCAGCAGACGCTCCTACGAGCAGTACTTC
CASGDFQGSRRSYEQYF
>TRBV6-6|TRBD1|TRBJ2-5
TGTGCCAGCAGTTATGGAGGGCAGGGGGCGGAGACCCAGTACTTC
CASSYGGQGAETQYF
>TRBV5-1|TRBD1|TRBJ2-5
TGCGCCAGCACCCTCGGGACAGGGGTCCAGGAGACCCAGTACTTC
CASTLGTGVQETQYF
>TRBV5-4|TRBD2|TRBJ2-1
TGTGCCAGCAGCGGGCGGGAGAGGGTCTACAATGAGCAGTTCTTC
CASSGRERVYNEQFF
>TRBV28|TRBD2|TRBJ2-3
TGTGCCAGCAGTTTATGGGGGACTAGTGGAGTAGATACGCAGTATTTT
CASSLWGTSGVDTQYF